This TCR beta chain was recovered during a study of metastatic and nonmetastatic thyroid tumors. The CDR3 sequence is 13 residues long. V trimming: 7 bases; J trimming: 6 bases; junction bases outside the gene matches: 8. In germline, CDR1 is MNHEY, CDR2 SVGEGT. Using MiXCR, TCRdb re-called clones from the PCR reads. The sample has 35,000 to 45,000 clones, 9% to 14% seen once. This clone appeared many times. No patient received treatment before thyroid surgery. The sequence derives from a male donor with papillary thyroid cancer or a benign thyroid nodule (not recorded which). Some clones in this sample may be carry-over from other donors' samples. Sequencing was performed on blood. This chain joins TRBV6-2 or TRBV6-3 and TRBJ2-7; 8 bases agree with TRBD2. CDR3: CASTQRESSEQYF. The CDR3 DNA reads as TGTGCCAGCACCCAGCGGGAGTCTTCCGAGCAGTACTTC.